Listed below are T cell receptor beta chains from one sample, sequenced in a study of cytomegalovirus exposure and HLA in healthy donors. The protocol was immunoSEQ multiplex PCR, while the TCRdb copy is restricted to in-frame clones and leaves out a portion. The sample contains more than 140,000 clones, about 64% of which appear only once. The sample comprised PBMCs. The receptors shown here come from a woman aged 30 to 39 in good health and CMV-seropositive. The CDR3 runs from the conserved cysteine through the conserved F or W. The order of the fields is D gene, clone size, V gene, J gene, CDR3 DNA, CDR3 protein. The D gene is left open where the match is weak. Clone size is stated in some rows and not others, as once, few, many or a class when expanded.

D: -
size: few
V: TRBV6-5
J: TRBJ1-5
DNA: TGTGCCAGCAGAGGCCAGCGGGGTCAGCCCCAGCATTTT
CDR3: CASRGQRGQPQHF

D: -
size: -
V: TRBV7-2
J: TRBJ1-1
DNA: TGTGCCAGCAGCTTTGGAGGGGATAGTGGCACTGAAGCTTTCTTT
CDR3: CASSFGGDSGTEAFF

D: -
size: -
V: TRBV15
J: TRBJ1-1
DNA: TGTGCCACCAGCAGAGATTCGGGGGAACTATGGTACACTGAAGCTTTCTTT
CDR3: CATSRDSGELWYTEAFF

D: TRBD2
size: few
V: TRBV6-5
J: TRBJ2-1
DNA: TGTGCCTGCAAGAGCGGGGGCTCCTACAATGAGCAGTTCTTC
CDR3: CACKSGGSYNEQFF

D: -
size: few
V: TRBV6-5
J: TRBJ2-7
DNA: TGTGCCAGCAGTTCATCCGGGACACTAAGCGAGCAGTACTTC
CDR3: CASSSSGTLSEQYF

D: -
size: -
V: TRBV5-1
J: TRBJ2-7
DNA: TGCGCCACCGCGAAAAGAATTAACTCCTACGAGCAGTACTTC
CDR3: CATAKRINSYEQYF

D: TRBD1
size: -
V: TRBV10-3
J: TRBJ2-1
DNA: TGTGCCACGGGGACAGGGTCCTACAATGAGCAGTTCTTC
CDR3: CATGTGSYNEQFF

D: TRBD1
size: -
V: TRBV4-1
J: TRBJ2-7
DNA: TGCGCCAGCAGTCGGGACAGATCCTACGAGCAGTACTTC
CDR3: CASSRDRSYEQYF

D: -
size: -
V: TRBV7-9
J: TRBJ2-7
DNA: TGTGCCAGCAGCTTAGTATTGGGGGGCGAGCAGTACTTC
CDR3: CASSLVLGGEQYF

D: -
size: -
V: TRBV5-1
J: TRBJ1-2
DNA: TGCGCCAGCAGCTTGGCAGTGGGGACGGGAGACTATGGCTACACCTTC
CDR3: CASSLAVGTGDYGYTF

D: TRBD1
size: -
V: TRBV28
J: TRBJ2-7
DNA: TGTGCCAGCAGTTCATCACGTTACGGGACAGTCTACGAGCAGTACTTC
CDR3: CASSSSRYGTVYEQYF

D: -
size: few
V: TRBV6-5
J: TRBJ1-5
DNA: TGTGCCAGCAGTAGGGGTTATGGTCAGCCCCAGCATTTT
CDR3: CASSRGYGQPQHF

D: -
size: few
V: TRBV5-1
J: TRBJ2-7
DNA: TGCGCCAGCAGCCCGGTCGGGGGACGGGTTACGACCTACGAGCAGTACTTC
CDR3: CASSPVGGRVTTYEQYF

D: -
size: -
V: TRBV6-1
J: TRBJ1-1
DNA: TGTGCCAGCAGGTACCCCGGAGGACCGAACACTGAAGCTTTCTTT
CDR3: CASRYPGGPNTEAFF

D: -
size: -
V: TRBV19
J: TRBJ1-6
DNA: TGTGCCAGTAGTGGGCTGGACAGATATAATTCACCCCTCCACTTT
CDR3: CASSGLDRYNSPLHF

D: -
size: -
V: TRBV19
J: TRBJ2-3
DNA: TGTGCCAGTAGTATGGATGTTGTGGGGCCAGATACGCAGTATTTT
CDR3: CASSMDVVGPDTQYF

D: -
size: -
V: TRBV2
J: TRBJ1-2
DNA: TGTGCCAGCAATCTATCAGGGAATGGCTACACCTTC
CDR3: CASNLSGNGYTF

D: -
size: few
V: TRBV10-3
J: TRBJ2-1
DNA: TGTGCCATCAGTGAGAGGACAACGGAAGAGCAGTTCTTC
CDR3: CAISERTTEEQFF

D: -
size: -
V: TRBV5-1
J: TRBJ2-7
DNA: TGCGCCAGCAGCTTGGGGGCAGGGGCCTACGAGCAGTACTTC
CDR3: CASSLGAGAYEQYF

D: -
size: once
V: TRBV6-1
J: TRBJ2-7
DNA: TGTGCCAGCAGTGAAGCGCTGGGCCTTTTCTACGAGCAGTACTTC
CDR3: CASSEALGLFYEQYF

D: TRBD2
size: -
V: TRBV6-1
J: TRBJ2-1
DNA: TGTGCCAGCAGTGGGCCCTCTAGCGGGGTGAGGGATGAGCAGTTCTTC
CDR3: CASSGPSSGVRDEQFF

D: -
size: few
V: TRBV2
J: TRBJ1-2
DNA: TGTGCCAGGGAGACAGACGTCTATGGCTACACCTTC
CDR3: CARETDVYGYTF

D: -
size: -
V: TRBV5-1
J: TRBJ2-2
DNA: TGCGCCAGCAGAGGAAGACAGTACACCGGGGAGCTGTTTTTT
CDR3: CASRGRQYTGELFF

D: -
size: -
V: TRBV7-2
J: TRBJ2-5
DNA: TGTGCCAGCAGCACTAGTTTCCAGGAGACCCAGTACTTC
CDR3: CASSTSFQETQYF

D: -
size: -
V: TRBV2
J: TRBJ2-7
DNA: TGTGCCAGTACAGGGATTTCTCCAGTGTACGAGCAGTACTTC
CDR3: CASTGISPVYEQYF

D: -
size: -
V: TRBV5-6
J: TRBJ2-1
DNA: TGTGCCAGCAGCTTATTCAGTGAGCAGTTCTTC
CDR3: CASSLFSEQFF

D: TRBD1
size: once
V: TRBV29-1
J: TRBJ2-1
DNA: TGCAGCGCAGAGGCCGGGACAGGGGCTGAGCAGTTCTTC
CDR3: CSAEAGTGAEQFF

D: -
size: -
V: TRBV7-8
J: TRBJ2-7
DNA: TGTGCCAGCAGCTTACCCGGACGCCTGAGGGAGTACGAGCAGTACTTC
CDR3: CASSLPGRLREYEQYF

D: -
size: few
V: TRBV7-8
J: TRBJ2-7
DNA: TGTGCCAGCAGCTTCAGCCCGGCGGCCTCCTACGAGCAGTACTTC
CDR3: CASSFSPAASYEQYF

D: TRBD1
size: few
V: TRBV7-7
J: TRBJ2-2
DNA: TGTGCCAGCAGCCGTACGGGACAGGGCAACACCGGGGAGCTGTTTTTT
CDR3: CASSRTGQGNTGELFF

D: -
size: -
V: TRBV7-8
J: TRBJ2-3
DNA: TGTGCCAGCAGCTTAGTAAGCGCAGATACGCAGTATTTT
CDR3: CASSLVSADTQYF

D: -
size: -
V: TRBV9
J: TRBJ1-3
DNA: TGTGCCAGCAGCGCGGACAGCCTCTCTGGAAACACCATATATTTT
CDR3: CASSADSLSGNTIYF

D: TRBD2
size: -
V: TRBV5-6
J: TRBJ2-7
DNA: TGTGCCAGCAGCTTGGGGCTAGCGGCCGCGATCGAGCAGTACTTC
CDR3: CASSLGLAAAIEQYF

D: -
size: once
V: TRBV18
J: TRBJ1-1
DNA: TGTGCCAGCTCCCTCGGGACTGAAGCTTTCTTT
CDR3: CASSLGTEAFF

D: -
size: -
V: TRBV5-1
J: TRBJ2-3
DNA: TGCGCCAGCAGCCCCACGGGGGGCCCATATGCAGATACGCAGTATTTT
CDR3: CASSPTGGPYADTQYF

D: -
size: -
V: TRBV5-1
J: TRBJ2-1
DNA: TGCGCCAGCAGCCCCTCAGCGGCCCACAATGAGCAGTTCTTC
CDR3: CASSPSAAHNEQFF